This T cell receptor beta chain was observed in a study of cytomegalovirus exposure and HLA in healthy donors. General observations from the study: Most TCRs appeared rarely, but some public TCRs recurred in many donors. Altogether, some 170 TCR beta chains were recorded as cytomegalovirus-associated. First-cohort TCR clusters tended to co-occur in the 90 to 150 validation repertoires, a later analysis found.

Libraries were prepared by immunoSEQ multiplex PCR; TCRdb keeps only in-frame clonotypes and omits some of them. The sample has fewer than 150,000 clones; about 86% are singletons. CDR1 is SGHNT, CDR2 YYREEE, per germline (reference sequence). The V gene lost 1 base and the J gene lost 2 bases, with 17 bases spanning the gap. The CDR3 is made up of 17 amino acids. Comment on this clone: The antigen remains undetermined.

Sequenced sample: PBMCs. The gene calls are TRBV5-4 and TRBJ2-3; D may be TRBD2 (6 bases). The origin of this receptor is a woman aged 18-29 years in good health and CMV-seropositive. In nucleotides, the CDR3 is TGTGCCAGCAGCTTGAAGAGTGGGGGAGGAGTCACAGATACGCAGTATTTT. Amino acid sequence: CASSLKSGGGVTDTQYF.